This TCR beta chain was obtained from a study of memory CD8 T cells in hepatitis C reinfection (dated by TCRdb to the late 2010s). About the full investigation: Three donors spontaneously resolved two consecutive HCV infections, while two donors cleared a primary infection but became chronically infected after reinfection. HCV reinfection was defined by a positive HCV RNA test following two negative tests taken at least 60 days apart. In the reinfection study, participants who had previously resolved an HCV infection were followed up every 3 months. Several reinfection cases with stored pre-reinfection samples were identified between the late 2000s and the early 2010s. Samples for the late or post reinfection time point were taken from 12 to 24 weeks after reinfection was detected. In five donors, the study followed the TCR beta repertoire of virus-specific CD8 T cells over time through an HCV reinfection episode.

Per the publication, the time point label means: late/post reinfection, 12 to 24 weeks after detection. Sorted cells were sequenced directly ex vivo, without in vitro expansion prior to TCR sequencing. The donors, who were people who inject drugs, were enrolled in the Montreal Acute Hepatitis C Cohort Study (HEPCO) in Canada. Total naive CD8 T cells, sorted as viable CD3+ CD8+ CD45RO-, came from a couple of donors at all three reinfection time points as controls. Before sorting, cryopreserved peripheral blood mononuclear cells were thawed and CD8 T cells were purified from those thawed cells. The MACS CD8+ T cell Isolation Kit was used to enrich CD8 T cells by negative selection. Cells were sorted on a BD FACSAria II sorter using FACSDiva software, and FlowJo was used for data analysis. Including cysteine and phenylalanine, the CDR3 has 16 amino acids. Only CDR3 DNA remains: 48 bases, in frame from the first base. V is cut back by 6 bases and J by 3 bases, with 14 bases in the junction unmatched. The germline V gene (reference sequence) sets CDR1 to LNHDA and CDR2 to SQIVND.

On this clone: No antigen is known for it. One base away there is no much larger clone; base qualities are not given.

Library construction relied on the immunoSEQ multiplex PCR assay. Genomic DNA was extracted from the sorted cells, and Adaptive Biotechnologies' automated high-throughput method was used to sequence the TCR beta V, D and J regions. A two-step, bias-controlled multiplex PCR was used to amplify the CDR3 regions. An Illumina instrument was used to sequence the amplified TCR beta libraries. The study's own analysis went as follows. Demultiplexed reads were processed to lower amplification and sequencing bias, and the IMGT database was used to assign CDR3 sequences to gene families. ImmunoSEQ software version 2.0 was used to analyze the repertoire data. Out-of-frame sequences and sequences with stop codons in the CDR3 were removed from clonotype lists. Any clonotype with a frequency under 0.01% was left out, since that frequency corresponded to less than one cell. Richness was calculated by dividing observed richness by the number of input cells, and evenness was calculated by dividing Shannon entropy by the log of observed richness. Repertoire diversity and similarity between time points were quantified using Simpson diversity and Morisita-Horn overlap indices. Clonotypes were sorted into dominant (>1%), sub-dominant (0.5-0.99%), low abundance (0.1-0.49%) or lowest abundance (<0.1%) groups. For the germline index, total nucleotide additions were subtracted from total CDR3 length, and that difference was then divided by total CDR3 length. This immuneACCESS table, as held by TCRdb, lists in-frame sequences with V and J called but not all clones. Of the missing ones, under half trace to an unresolved V gene in checked studies; the others have no known cause. V, J and clone size reflect that table, while D and trimming were determined from the DNA. In all, the sample holds about 46,000 clones, and approximately 92% of those were seen once. More than 0.65% of the sample goes to the ten largest clones.

The investigation overall reported the following: Because only a few donors were included, definitive conclusions about public clonotypes linked to secondary clearance could not be reached by the study.

What was sequenced was naive CD8+ T cells sorted from blood. This sample's cell subset or site label indicates: total naive CD8+CD45RO- T cells. The receptor's source is a man aged 18 to 29 with hepatitis C virus infection. Here the chain combines TRBV19 and TRBJ2-7; TRBD2 lines up with 7 middle nucleotides. The sequence in DNA is TGTGCCAGTAGCCGGCCGGGGGGAATAGACAGCTACGAGCAGTACTTC. Its translation is CASSRPGGIDSYEQYF.